A single sample is the source of the 22 T cell receptor beta chains below, sequenced in a study of technical replicates of blood from a few donors. The data were produced by immunoSEQ multiplex PCR, yet TCRdb's version contains in-frame clones alone and is incomplete. The sample consists of about 64,000 clones, about 88% of them appearing once. Sequencing was carried out using PBMCs. Receptors originate from a human donor in good health. Some clones in this sample may be carry-over from other donors' samples.

The CDR3 spells CAIRRAGGNEQYF. The CDR3 DNA follows: TGTGCCATCCGAAGGGCAGGGGGCAACGAGCAGTACTTC. V and J are TRBV7-8 and TRBJ2-7; the match to TRBD1 covers 8 bases. J gave up 5 bases and V 10 bases, and 10 bases lay outside the gene matches. The CDR3 length is 13 residues. Germline lookup yields CDR1 SGHVS and CDR2 FQNEAQ.

The chain joins TRBV30 to TRBJ1-5; D ambiguous. V lost 0 bases to trimming and J lost 4 bases, with 13 bases between them. Germline V gene lookup returns CDR1 GTSNPN and CDR2 SVGIG (reference sequence). This CDR3 comprises 15 residues. For the CDR3, the DNA is TGTGCCTGGAGTGTAAGGTCGGGAGGGAATCAGCCCCAGCATTTT. This gives the protein CAWSVRSGGNQPQHF.

The chain employs TRBV4-1 and TRBJ2-7; perhaps TRBD1 as D (6 bases). Germline values: CDR1 MGHRA, CDR2 YSYEKL. V lost 1 base and J lost 3, with 13 bases in between. This CDR3 comprises 15 residues. In DNA, the CDR3 is TGCGCCAGCAGCCAAGCCCCCGACAGGCACTACGAGCAGTACTTC. Amino acids: CASSQAPDRHYEQYF.

Here the CDR3 reads CASSLGPTGINHEQYF. The CDR3 DNA follows: TGTGCCAGCAGCTTAGGCCCCACAGGGATTAACCACGAGCAGTACTTC. The V call is TRBV7-9, the J call TRBJ2-7, with a tentative D call TRBD1 (6 bases). CDR1 and CDR2 (germline): SEHNR, FQNEAQ (reference sequence). The CDR3 contains 16 residues. V lost 1 base to trimming and J lost 5 bases, with 18 bases between them.

This chain links TRBV15 with TRBJ2-5, with a weak D call TRBD2 (6 bases). V lost 2 bases and J 5 bases, leaving 15 bases between the germline ends. This CDR3 is built from 15 residues. Looked up from germline, CDR1 is LNHNV and CDR2 is YYDKDF (reference sequence). The DNA for the CDR3 is TGTGCCACCAGCAGACTCGGGGAGAGCGGGGAGACCCAGTACTTC. This codes for CATSRLGESGETQYF.

This chain uses TRBV29-1 with TRBJ1-2; perhaps TRBD1 as D (6 bases). Trimming cost V 5 bases and J 4 bases, with 8 bases left between them. The CDR3 contains 11 residues. The germline gives CDR1 SQVTM, CDR2 ANQGSEA. CDR3 protein: CSVTTGYGYTF. For the CDR3, the DNA is TGCAGCGTTACGACAGGCTATGGCTACACCTTC. The full variable domain, with the rest looked up from reference TRBV29-1 and TRBJ1-2, is SAVISQKPSRDICQRGTSLTIQCQVDSQVTMMFWYRQQPGQSLTLIATANQGSEATYESGFVIDKFPISRPNLTFSTLTVSNMSPEDSSIYLCSVTTGYGYTFGSGTRLTVV.

The V and J genes are TRBV19 and TRBJ1-2, with D unclear. The CDR3 totals 13 residues. V lost 4 bases and J 4 bases, leaving 10 bases between the germline ends. Germline V gene sequence: CDR1 LNHDA, CDR2 SQIVND (reference sequence). CDR3 sequence (DNA): TGTGCCAGTAGTAGGGCAGGTACCTATGGCTACACCTTC. It codes for CASSRAGTYGYTF. Combining the CDR3 with reference TRBV19 and TRBJ1-2 gives the whole variable domain DGGITQSPKYLFRKEGQNVTLSCEQNLNHDAMYWYRQDPGQGLRLIYYSQIVNDFQKGDIAEGYSVSREKKESFPLTVTSAQKNPTAFYLCASSRAGTYGYTFGSGTRLTVV.

V usage is TRBV12-5 and J usage is TRBJ1-6; D uncertain. Germline V gives CDR1 LGHNT, CDR2 FRNRAP. Trimming stripped 6 bases from V and 10 bases from J, with 10 bases between. This CDR3 comprises 12 residues. This chain's CDR3 is CASGYSGSPLHF. In DNA form, the CDR3 reads TGTGCTAGTGGGTATTCGGGATCACCCCTCCACTTT.

The CDR3 spells CASSAWTSGRAAISNEQYF. CDR3 DNA sequence: TGTGCCAGCAGTGCCTGGACTAGCGGGAGGGCGGCTATTTCTAACGAGCAGTACTTC. This chain joins TRBV6-1 and TRBJ2-7; 15 nucleotides align to TRBD2. Germline V gene data show CDR1 as MNHNS and CDR2 as SASEGT. This CDR3 is 19 amino acids long. V lost 4 bases to trimming and J lost 5 bases; unmatched junction nucleotides: 15.

V gene TRBV5-1 combines with J gene TRBJ2-3; D call uncertain. CDR1 is SGHRS, CDR2 YFSETQ, per germline. The CDR3 is 12 residues long. Trimming removed 2 bases at V and 6 bases at J, with 7 bases between. The CDR3 is CASSFLLDTQYF. The CDR3 nucleotides are TGCGCCAGCAGCTTTTTATTGGATACGCAGTATTTT.

The rearrangement joins TRBV5-1 to TRBJ2-7, with D perhaps matching TRBD2 (6 bases). The CDR3 runs 14 residues. Germline V gene lookup returns CDR1 SGHRS and CDR2 YFSETQ. V gave up 0 bases and J gave up 4 bases, with 11 bases separating them. The CDR3 DNA reads TGCGCCAGCAGCTTGGTAGGAGGGGAGTACGAGCAGTACTTC. The encoded protein is CASSLVGGEYEQYF.

The chain uses TRBV7-3 and TRBJ2-2; 11 bases are shared with TRBD2. The CDR3 sequence is 16 residues long. Germline assignment: CDR1 SGHTA and CDR2 FQGTGA. V lost 5 bases, J lost 1 base, and 3 bases stayed unmatched. The CDR3 here is CASSRGLAGNTGELFF. The CDR3 DNA sequence: TGTGCCAGCAGCCGAGGACTAGCGGGGAACACCGGGGAGCTGTTTTTT.

The genes are TRBV9 and TRBJ2-2, with unresolved D. The CDR3 runs to 13 residues. The germline V gene encodes CDR1 SGDLS and CDR2 YYNGEE. Trimming took 2 bases from V and 4 from J, leaving 6 bases between them. CDR3 sequence: CASSVGVTGELFF. In DNA form, the CDR3 reads TGTGCCAGCAGCGTCGGTGTCACCGGGGAGCTGTTTTTT.

The chain is built from TRBV30 and TRBJ2-3; TRBD2 matches at 11 bases. This CDR3 is 15 amino acids long. Germline trimming cut 3 bases from V and 3 bases from J; bases unmatched to any gene: 5. Germline assignment: CDR1 GTSNPN and CDR2 SVGIG (reference sequence). The CDR3 bases are TGTGCCTGGAGCGAGGGACTAGCGGAGACAGATACGCAGTATTTT. It codes for CAWSEGLAETDTQYF.

This sequence joins TRBV9 and TRBJ2-7, with D maybe TRBD2 (6 bases). This CDR3 is built from 14 residues. The germline CDR1 and CDR2 sequences are SGDLS and YYNGEE. V lost 0 bases to trimming and J lost 0 bases, with 7 bases between them. The CDR3, as DNA: TGTGCCAGCAGCGTAGACGGGAGCTCCTACGAGCAGTACTTC. It is translated as CASSVDGSSYEQYF.

The rearrangement uses TRBV29-1 and TRBJ1-2; D gene ambiguous. V lost 4 bases and J lost 5, with 11 bases in between. The CDR3 loop spans 12 amino acids. Germline V gene sequence: CDR1 SQVTM, CDR2 ANQGSEA. The CDR3: CSVVDGVYGYTF. Here the CDR3 DNA reads TGCAGCGTTGTCGACGGAGTTTATGGCTACACCTTC.

The chain links TRBV11-2 to TRBJ2-5; D possibly corresponds to TRBD1 (5 bases). The germline gives CDR1 SGHAT, CDR2 FQNNGV. The length of the CDR3 is 12 residues. V dropped 2 bases and J dropped 4 bases, with 5 bases sitting between them. The CDR3 nucleotides are TGTGCCAGCAGCTTAAGGGGAGAGACCCAGTACTTC. Translating it yields CASSLRGETQYF.

This chain uses TRBV10-3 with TRBJ2-7, with a tentative D call TRBD2 (5 bases). CDR3 length: 12 amino acids. Trimming removed 10 bases from V and 5 bases from J, with 15 bases in between. CDR1 and CDR2 from the germline V gene are ENHRY and SYGVKD. The CDR3 DNA is TGTGCCACTGCGGGCCCAAGGGACGAGCAGTACTTC. As protein: CATAGPRDEQYF.

The chain is built from TRBV29-1 and TRBJ2-1; maybe TRBD2 (6 bases). This CDR3 region has 12 residues. Germline V gene sequence: CDR1 SQVTM, CDR2 ANQGSEA. Trimming cost V 7 bases and J 3 bases, with 10 bases left between them. CDR3: CSAGDGYNEQFF. In nucleotides, the CDR3 is TGCAGCGCGGGGGACGGCTACAATGAGCAGTTCTTC.

This chain uses TRBV4-1 with TRBJ2-3; 9 nucleotides match TRBD1. The CDR3 is 16 residues long. The V gene's germline CDR1 is MGHRA and CDR2 YSYEKL. V shed 4 bases and J 3 bases; nucleotides not matched to a gene: 8. The CDR3 DNA reads as TGCGCCAGCAGCCTCGGGACAGGGAGCATTACAGATACGCAGTATTTT. This gives the protein CASSLGTGSITDTQYF.

This clone was seen only once. The chain has TRBV5-6 and TRBJ2-5, with TRBD2 as a possible D gene (6 bases). Deletions cut 2 bases from V and 5 bases from J, with 16 bases between. The CDR3 covers 15 residues. Germline loops: CDR1 SGHDT, CDR2 YYEEEE. The CDR3 DNA reads TGTGCCAGCAGCTTAGGCGGGGCCGCGGGGGAGACCCAGTACTTC. It codes for CASSLGGAAGETQYF.

This chain links TRBV7-2 with TRBJ2-7; 8 bases line up with TRBD2. V trimming: 8 bases; J trimming: 2 bases; junction bases outside the gene matches: 8. Germline V lookup: CDR1 SGHTA, CDR2 FQGNSA. The CDR3 runs to 14 residues. CDR3 sequence (DNA): TGTGCCAGCGAGGGCGGGGGGACTCCCTACGAGCAGTACTTC. Translating it yields CASEGGGTPYEQYF.